Presented here are 6 T cell receptor beta chains from one specimen sequenced in a study of T cell repertoires in aging, cancer and after chemotherapy. Amplification of TCR beta used genomic DNA extracted from peripheral blood. Rearranged V-D-J TRB sequences were amplified with a mixed TRB-A/B primer pool. TCRdb analysed the multiplex PCR reads with MiXCR anew, one entry per CDR3 protein. The sample has under 3,000 distinct CDR3 sequences; around 26% are singletons. Sequences were obtained from blood. The source is a human donor with a solid tumor.

This clonotype is categorized as medium-sized. The CDR3 sequence is CASSLGGPAGARSQYF. The CDR3, as DNA: TGTGCCAGCAGCTTGGGGGGTCCAGCGGGGGCCCGGTCCCAGTACTTC. The rearrangement links TRBV5-6 to TRBJ2-5, with 8 bases fitting TRBD2. Trimming at V came to 0 bases and at J to 9 bases, leaving 13 bases not matched to a gene. The CDR3 has 16 amino acids. Germline CDR1 and CDR2: SGHDT and YYEEEE.

The J gene is TRBJ2-1, the V gene TRBV9, with 12 bases matching TRBD2. Trimming cost V 4 bases and J 6 bases; bases outside gene matches: 5. CDR3 length equals 15 residues. Germline loops: CDR1 SGDLS, CDR2 YYNGEE. CDR3 loop: CASSPRTSGVNEQFF. DNA for the CDR3: TGTGCCAGCAGCCCACGGACTAGCGGGGTCAATGAGCAGTTCTTC.

The rearrangement links TRBV7-9 to TRBJ2-1, with D perhaps TRBD2 (7 bases). Trimming removed 5 bases at V and 9 bases at J, with 20 bases between. Per the germline V gene, CDR1 is SEHNR and CDR2 is FQNEAQ (reference sequence). The CDR3 contains 15 residues. In DNA, the CDR3 is TGTGCCAGCAGCCCCGGGGGGCAATTATTCCGTGAGCAGTTCTTC. It yields the protein CASSPGGQLFREQFF. The full variable domain, with the rest looked up from reference TRBV7-9 and TRBJ2-1, is DTGVSQNPRHKITKRGQNVTFRCDPISEHNRLYWYRQTLGQGPEFLTYFQNEAQLEKSRLLSDRFSAERPKGSFSTLEIQRTEQGDSAMYLCASSPGGQLFREQFFGPGTRLTVL.

This clonotype is labeled as large (0.1 to 1%). An end of the junction differs from the germline gene, which may be a read error. The chain couples TRBV30 to TRBJ1-4; 7 nucleotides agree with TRBD1. CDR1 GTSNPN and CDR2 SVGIG come from the germline V gene (reference sequence). CDR3 size: 14 residues. CDR3 coding DNA: TGTGCTTCCGACCGACAGGGTACTAACGAAAAACTGTTTTTT. Translated: CASDRQGTNEKLFF.

The rearrangement joins TRBV13 to TRBJ2-2, with TRBD2 matching over 7 bases. Germline CDR1 PRHDT, CDR2 FYEKMQ (reference sequence). This CDR3 spans 14 amino acids. V shed 4 bases, J shed 6 bases, and the junction held 5 bases outside the gene matches. The CDR3: CASSYGLEAGELFF. The CDR3 DNA reads as TGTGCCAGCAGCTACGGACTAGAAGCCGGGGAGCTGTTTTTT.

This clonotype appeared a few times. The chain employs TRBV19 and TRBJ1-2; possibly TRBD1 for D (5 bases). The CDR3 is 12 residues long. V shed 1 base and J shed 6 bases, with 6 bases lying between them. Looked up from germline, CDR1 is LNHDA and CDR2 is SQIVND (reference sequence). CDR3 protein: CASSIARDGYTF. Here the CDR3 DNA reads TGTGCCAGTAGTATAGCCAGGGATGGCTACACCTTC.